A selection of T cell receptor beta chains follows, all from one sample in a study of breast tumors, draining lymph nodes, adjacent tissues. MiXCR was run by TCRdb on the multiplex PCR reads, yielding one entry per CDR3 protein. This table has about 94,000 distinct CDR3 sequences, approximately 31% appearing once. The sample consisted of axillary lymph node tissue. The receptor set was obtained from a female donor with breast cancer. Some clones in this sample may be carry-over from other donors' samples. CDR3s include the opening cysteine and the closing phenylalanine or tryptophan. The D gene is left open where the match is weak. Clone size is stated in some rows and not others, as once, few, many or a class when expanded.

length	V	size	D	J	CDR3	DNA
15	TRBV2	many	TRBD1	TRBJ1-3	CASSLQGASGNTIYF	TGTGCCAGCAGTTTACAGGGGGCGTCTGGAAACACCATATATTTT
15	TRBV30	.	TRBD2	TRBJ2-1	CAWNGYWTSTNEQFF	TGTGCCTGGAATGGCTACTGGACTAGCACGAATGAGCAGTTCTTC
12	TRBV20-1	many	.	TRBJ1-3	CSAMRDGNTIYF	TGCAGTGCCATGCGAGATGGAAACACCATATATTTT
14	TRBV6-6	many	.	TRBJ2-7	CASRGGDRLREQYF	TGTGCCAGCAGAGGAGGGGACCGTCTCCGCGAGCAGTACTTC
16	TRBV6-5	many	.	TRBJ2-1	CASTLTRDTPYNEQFF	TGTGCCAGCACCCTAACGCGGGACACTCCCTACAATGAGCAGTTCTTC
16	TRBV30	many	.	TRBJ1-2	CAWSVLSVTSNYGYTF	TGTGCCTGGAGTGTATTATCGGTCACTTCTAACTATGGCTACACCTTC
15	TRBV28	many	.	TRBJ2-7	CASSSRLGSSYEQYF	TGTGCCAGCAGTTCCCGTCTCGGCAGCTCCTACGAGCAGTACTTC
16	TRBV11-2	many	.	TRBJ1-4	CASSSSSPDDNEKLFF	TGTGCCAGCAGCTCATCTTCCCCCGACGACAATGAAAAACTGTTTTTT
15	TRBV30	many	TRBD2	TRBJ2-7	CAWSVQGLAGFEQYF	TGTGCCTGGAGTGTACAGGGACTAGCGGGATTCGAGCAGTACTTC
15	TRBV10-3	many	TRBD1	TRBJ1-4	CAISDRGHPNEKLFF	TGTGCCATCAGTGACAGGGGGCACCCTAATGAAAAACTGTTTTTT
13	TRBV20-1	many	.	TRBJ1-4	CSASREINEKLFF	TGCAGTGCTAGCAGGGAGATTAATGAAAAACTGTTTTTT
16	TRBV28	.	TRBD2	TRBJ2-3	CASSTRLAGLTDTQYF	TGTGCCAGCAGTACTCGACTAGCGGGCCTCACAGATACGCAGTATTTT
14	TRBV28	many	.	TRBJ2-7	CASSTRRNSYEQYF	TGTGCCAGCAGCACCAGACGGAACTCCTACGAGCAGTACTTC
13	TRBV15	.	.	TRBJ2-7	CATSSGRNYEQYF	TGTGCCACCAGCAGTGGACGGAACTACGAGCAGTACTTC
14	TRBV5-1	many	.	TRBJ2-2	CASSLLENTGELFF	TGCGCCAGCAGCTTGCTAGAAAACACCGGGGAGCTGTTTTTT
16	TRBV5-1	many	.	TRBJ2-3	CASSLTGGIGSDTQYF	TGCGCCAGCAGCTTGACTGGAGGGATCGGCTCAGATACGCAGTATTTT
14	TRBV20-1	many	.	TRBJ2-5	CSARGKRTQETQYF	TGCAGTGCTAGAGGAAAGCGGACCCAAGAGACCCAGTACTTC
15	TRBV18	many	.	TRBJ2-3	CASSPSQSGTDTQYF	TGTGCCAGCTCACCATCCCAGTCAGGCACAGATACGCAGTATTTT